What follows are 15 T cell receptor beta chains derived from one specimen sequenced in a study of T cells in localized non-small cell lung cancer. Only in-frame clones appear in the TCRdb table, and some are missing; sequencing was by immunoSEQ multiplex PCR. This repertoire shows about 74,000 clones, approximately 84% found once; its top ten account for 1.3%. The sample was peripheral blood, taken before any cancer treatment. The receptors come from a female donor of 60 years or more with stage I lung adenocarcinoma.

The J gene is TRBJ1-5, the V gene TRBV5-6; D gene uncertain. The CDR3 is 14 amino acids. Germline CDR1 and CDR2: SGHDT and YYEEEE. Trimming took off 3 bases at V and 6 bases at J, with 13 bases between the two ends. CDR3 DNA: TGTGCCAGCAGCTCCCTTCGACGCCGTCAGCCCCAGCATTTT. This sequence encodes CASSSLRRRQPQHF.

The rearrangement links TRBV7-9 to TRBJ1-5; D is perhaps TRBD1 (6 bases). The CDR3 totals 12 residues. Trimming cost V 5 bases and J 9 bases, with 11 bases left between them. Looked up from germline, CDR1 is SEHNR and CDR2 is FQNEAQ (reference sequence). The CDR3 bases are TGTGCCAGCAGCACAGGGTATCCGCCCCAGCATTTT. Translated: CASSTGYPPQHF.

The chain combines TRBV9 with TRBJ2-7; a possible D gene is TRBD2 (6 bases). Trimming took off 2 bases at V and 2 bases at J, with 14 bases between the two ends. The CDR3 sequence is 15 residues long. CDR1 is SGDLS and CDR2 is YYNGEE in the germline V gene. The CDR3 protein is CASSVTGTETYEQYF. CDR3 coding DNA: TGTGCCAGCAGCGTTACCGGGACTGAGACCTACGAGCAGTACTTC.

The chain recombines TRBV9 with TRBJ1-1; TRBD1 might be the D (5 bases). This CDR3 region has 14 residues. Germline lookup yields CDR1 SGDLS and CDR2 YYNGEE. V lost 3 bases and J lost 5, with 14 bases in between. CDR3 coding DNA: TGTGCCAGCAGCGCAGACTCAGGGAGGACTGAAGCTTTCTTT. Translating gives CASSADSGRTEAFF.

A few counts support this clone. V usage is TRBV2 and J usage is TRBJ1-4; perhaps TRBD1 as D (5 bases). The germline CDR1 and CDR2 sequences are SNHLY and FYNNEI. CDR3 length equals 14 residues. V lost 7 bases and J 8 bases, leaving 17 bases between the germline ends. The CDR3 is CASTPEQGTEKLFF. CDR3 DNA sequence: TGTGCCAGCACCCCGGAGCAGGGTACGGAAAAACTGTTTTTT. Looking up the rest from reference TRBV2 and TRBJ1-4 gives the full variable domain: EPEVTQTPSHQVTQMGQEVILRCVPISNHLYFYWYRQILGQKVEFLVSFYNNEISEKSEIFDDQFSVERPDGSNFTLKIRSTKLEDSAMYFCASTPEQGTEKLFFGSGTQLSVL.

The V call is TRBV6-6, the J call TRBJ2-7, with 7 bases matching TRBD1. This CDR3 region has 14 residues. The germline CDR1 and CDR2 sequences are MNHNY and SVGAGI (reference sequence). The ends lost 7 bases at V and 0 bases at J; junction bases unmatched: 6. CDR3 in DNA: TGTGCCAGCAAACCGGGACAGAGCTCCTACGAGCAGTACTTC. This translates into CASKPGQSSYEQYF.

The V and J genes are TRBV5-4 and TRBJ2-5; D is uncertain. Trimming removed 0 bases at V and 5 bases at J, with 11 bases between. Germline CDR1 and CDR2: SGHNT and YYREEE (reference sequence). This CDR3 has 14 residues. The CDR3 is CASSLVRSVETQYF. CDR3 coding DNA: TGTGCCAGCAGCTTGGTCCGGTCAGTGGAGACCCAGTACTTC.

CDR3 sequence: CASSLFRTSGHLYNEQFF. CDR3 nucleotides: TGTGCCAGCAGCTTGTTCCGGACTAGCGGTCACCTCTACAATGAGCAGTTCTTC. This rearrangement joins TRBV5-4 to TRBJ2-1, with TRBD2 identical over 10 bases. CDR1 and CDR2 (germline): SGHNT, YYREEE (reference sequence). Trimming removed 1 base from V and 3 bases from J; junction bases left unmatched: 10. This CDR3 has 18 amino acids.

This clone was found a few times. V is TRBV19 and J is TRBJ1-4, with a possible D match to TRBD1 (6 bases). This CDR3 contains 16 residues. V lost 5 bases to trimming and J lost 10 bases, with 23 bases between them. The germline V gene encodes CDR1 LNHDA and CDR2 SQIVND (reference sequence). The CDR3 here is CASSPLDSGARAKLFF. CDR3 DNA: TGTGCCAGTAGTCCCCTCGACTCAGGGGCGCGGGCAAAACTGTTTTTT. Full variable domain (outside the CDR3, taken from reference TRBV19 and TRBJ1-4): DGGITQSPKYLFRKEGQNVTLSCEQNLNHDAMYWYRQDPGQGLRLIYYSQIVNDFQKGDIAEGYSVSREKKESFPLTVTSAQKNPTAFYLCASSPLDSGARAKLFFGSGTQLSVL.

CDR3 nucleotide sequence: TGTGCCAGCAGTGAAGCCCCCGACAGGCTCACAGATACGCAGTATTTT. Its translation: CASSEAPDRLTDTQYF. This chain links TRBV2 with TRBJ2-3; weak D call: TRBD1 (6 bases). CDR3 size: 16 residues. Germline V gives CDR1 SNHLY, CDR2 FYNNEI. V lost 0 bases and J lost 2, with 12 bases in between.

This rearrangement joins TRBV5-6 to TRBJ2-3, with TRBD1 matching over 7 bases. From germline, CDR1 is SGHDT and CDR2 YYEEEE. V shed 2 bases, J shed 4 bases, and the junction held 1 base outside the gene matches. This CDR3 spans 13 amino acids. CDR3 DNA sequence: TGTGCCAGCAGCTTTACAGGGGCAGATACGCAGTATTTT. Translated: CASSFTGADTQYF.

A note on this clone: Other DNA sequences from this sample encode an identical CDR3 as well. The chain joins TRBV14 to TRBJ2-7; no reliable D call. This CDR3 comprises 11 residues. Trimming removed 4 bases at V and 3 bases at J, with 4 bases between. Per germline, CDR1 SGHDN and CDR2 FVKESK. CDR3 bases: TGTGCCAGCAGCCTCAACTACGAGCAGTACTTC. This gives the protein CASSLNYEQYF.

The genes are TRBV4-1 and TRBJ2-7; TRBD2 might be the D (6 bases). The CDR3 loop spans 15 amino acids. Germline loops: CDR1 MGHRA, CDR2 YSYEKL. Trimming stripped 0 bases from V and 2 bases from J, with 11 bases between. CDR3 sequence (DNA): TGCGCCAGCAGCCAAGATTCGCGGGAAACCTACGAGCAGTACTTC. Its translation is CASSQDSRETYEQYF.

The chain has TRBV6-5 and TRBJ1-4; TRBD1 matches at 8 bases. Germline trimming cut 6 bases from V and 8 bases from J; bases unmatched to any gene: 11. Looked up from germline, CDR1 is MNHEY and CDR2 is SVGAGI. The CDR3 is 15 amino acids. CDR3 sequence (DNA): TGTGCCAGCAGAACGGAAGGACAGGGACGAGAAAAACTGTTTTTT. Its translation is CASRTEGQGREKLFF.

This chain joins TRBV2 and TRBJ1-4; D is ambiguous. The V end was cut by 3 bases, the J end by 2 bases, with 10 bases between. Germline-derived CDR1 and CDR2 are SNHLY and FYNNEI. The CDR3 sequence is 15 residues long. The CDR3 bases are TGTGCCAGCAGTGACGAACAGATGACTAATGAAAAACTGTTTTTT. It is translated as CASSDEQMTNEKLFF.